The next 8 T cell receptor beta chains were all read from a single sample in a study of breast tumors, draining lymph nodes, adjacent tissues. The lymph nodes were axillary draining lymph nodes from breast cancer patients. Using its own MiXCR run on the multiplex PCR reads, TCRdb lists one record per CDR3 protein. Counted here are under 250,000 distinct CDR3 sequences, 32% occurring once; the ten biggest clones make up more than 1.3%. Sequenced: axillary lymph node tissue. These receptors were obtained from a female donor with breast cancer. Some clones in this sample may be carry-over from other donors' samples.

Points on this clonotype: Mismatch with germline at one junction end may stem from a read error. The chain carries TRBV6-1 and TRBJ2-7, with 9 bases lining up with TRBD2. Germline CDR1 and CDR2: MNHNS and SASEGT. CDR3 length: 15 residues. Here the CDR3 DNA reads TGTGCCAGCAGTCAAGCGGGGGGCCGTTTCTACGAGCAGTACTTC. This sequence encodes CASSQAGGRFYEQYF.

This clonotype was detected ten times or more. The J gene is TRBJ2-3, the V gene TRBV5-1, with D maybe TRBD1 (7 bases). CDR1 and CDR2 from the germline V gene are SGHRS and YFSETQ. The CDR3 contains 14 residues. V lost 6 bases to trimming and J lost 5 bases, with 16 bases between them. The CDR3 reads CASTRQGLQDTQYF. Written as DNA, the CDR3 is TGCGCCAGCACCAGACAGGGACTTCAAGATACGCAGTATTTT.

The table lists this clonotype with many counts. This rearrangement joins TRBV7-9 to TRBJ1-1; TRBD1 is a possible D gene (6 bases). Trimming shortened V by 5 bases and J by 1 base, and 17 bases separated the two germline ends. The CDR3 spans 16 residues. Germline V gene data show CDR1 as SEHNR and CDR2 as FQNEAQ (reference sequence). CDR3 sequence (DNA): TGTGCCAGCAGCCCAGTCTCAGGGGCTAGGAACACTGAAGCTTTCTTT. Amino acids: CASSPVSGARNTEAFF. Combining the CDR3 with reference TRBV7-9 and TRBJ1-1 gives the whole variable domain DTGVSQNPRHKITKRGQNVTFRCDPISEHNRLYWYRQTLGQGPEFLTYFQNEAQLEKSRLLSDRFSAERPKGSFSTLEIQRTEQGDSAMYLCASSPVSGARNTEAFFGQGTRLTVV.

The gene calls are TRBV29-1 and TRBJ2-7, with D maybe TRBD1 (5 bases). The V gene's germline CDR1 is SQVTM and CDR2 ANQGSEA. This CDR3 is built from 14 residues. V lost 4 bases and J 0 bases, leaving 13 bases between the germline ends. CDR3 bases: TGCAGCGTTGTCGGATTGACAGTCTCCTACGAGCAGTACTTC. Amino acid sequence: CSVVGLTVSYEQYF.

The sample holds many counts of this clonotype. The V call is TRBV6-5, the J call TRBJ2-1; D ambiguous. Trimming shortened V by 6 bases and J by 9 bases, and 12 bases separated the two germline ends. Germline V gives CDR1 MNHEY, CDR2 SVGAGI. This CDR3 comprises 12 residues. DNA of the CDR3: TGTGCCAGCAGCAGTACAGTAAGTGAGCAGTTCTTC. Its translation: CASSSTVSEQFF.

With regard to this clonotype: Mismatch with germline at one junction end may stem from a read error. This rearrangement joins TRBV10-1 to TRBJ2-7; 9 bases are shared with TRBD2. The CDR3 is 16 residues long. Germline lookup yields CDR1 WNHNN and CDR2 SYGVQD (reference sequence). CDR3: CTSSESRLAGVHEQYF. CDR3 DNA: TGCACCAGCAGTGAGTCAAGATTAGCGGGAGTCCACGAGCAGTACTTC.

This clonotype was seen at least ten times. CDR3: CSARKGAGGPGSPYEQYF. CDR3 bases: TGCAGTGCTAGGAAAGGAGCGGGAGGGCCGGGTTCCCCTTACGAGCAGTACTTC. V gene TRBV20-1 combines with J gene TRBJ2-7; TRBD2 agrees at 10 bases. V was clipped by 3 bases and J by 4 bases; unmatched bases: 18. There are 18 residues in the CDR3. CDR1 is DFQATT, CDR2 SNEGSKA, per germline (reference sequence).

This clonotype occurred many times. The chain joins TRBV9 to TRBJ2-5, with D perhaps assigned TRBD1 or TRBD2 (5 bases each). Per the germline V gene, CDR1 is SGDLS and CDR2 is YYNGEE. This CDR3 is 16 amino acids long. Trimming took off 4 bases at V and 3 bases at J, with 19 bases between the two ends. The CDR3 bases are TGTGCCAGCAGCCCGGAATCCGGGACGGAGAAAGAGACCCAGTACTTC. Residues: CASSPESGTEKETQYF.